These T cell receptor beta chains were read from a single sample in a study of T cells in Graves' hyperthyroidism and ophthalmopathy. TCRdb itself ran the multiplex PCR reads through MiXCR, one entry per CDR3 protein. The data contain approximately 590,000 distinct CDR3 sequences, approximately 14% of them singletons. Material: blood. Receptor source: a woman aged 25 to 39 with Graves' hyperthyroidism. Both conserved end residues are part of each CDR3. D genes are given only for firm matches. Rows may omit the clone size; those that give it use once, few, many or a size class.

length	J	D	V	size	CDR3	DNA
15	TRBJ2-2	-	TRBV4-3	few	CASSQEGVGTGELFF	TGCGCCAGCAGCCAAGAAGGAGTCGGTACCGGGGAGCTGTTTTTT
18	TRBJ2-7	-	TRBV10-3	few	CAISESTPSLGSSYEQYF	TGTGCCATCAGTGAGTCGACTCCATCCTTGGGGAGCTCCTACGAGCAGTACTTC
13	TRBJ1-2	-	TRBV10-3	few	CAISETADYGYTF	TGTGCCATCAGTGAGACAGCTGACTATGGCTACACCTTC
15	TRBJ1-1	-	TRBV10-3	-	CAISESLDMNTEAFF	TGTGCCATCAGTGAGTCTTTGGATATGAACACTGAAGCTTTCTTT
12	TRBJ1-1	TRBD1	TRBV18	many	CASSPDRVEAFF	TGTGCCAGCTCACCGGACAGGGTTGAAGCTTTCTTT
15	TRBJ2-5	-	TRBV20-1	few	CSAPVGAAGTETQYF	TGCAGTGCCCCGGTCGGAGCAGCCGGTACCGAGACCCAGTACTTC
14	TRBJ1-5	-	TRBV4-1	few	CASSQAQFNQPQHF	TGCGCCAGCAGCCAGGCTCAGTTCAATCAGCCCCAGCATTTT
16	TRBJ2-1	-	TRBV5-1	many	CASSLAAPTRYNEQFF	TGCGCCAGCAGCTTGGCCGCACCTACGCGCTACAATGAGCAGTTCTTC
15	TRBJ2-7	-	TRBV4-3	-	CASSQEVTGRYEQYF	TGCGCCAGCAGCCAAGAAGTAACGGGACGCTACGAGCAGTACTTC
13	TRBJ1-1	-	TRBV5-6	-	CASSLGDRTEAFF	TGTGCCAGCAGCTTGGGGGACCGCACTGAAGCTTTCTTT
11	TRBJ2-5	-	TRBV20-1	many	CSAETLETQYF	TGCAGTGCTGAGACTCTAGAGACCCAGTACTTC
13	TRBJ2-2	-	TRBV29-1	many	CSVEDRGTGELFF	TGCAGCGTTGAAGATCGGGGGACCGGGGAGCTGTTTTTT
16	TRBJ2-2	TRBD1	TRBV7-3	-	CASSLRQGADTGELFF	TGTGCCAGCAGCTTAAGGCAGGGGGCCGATACCGGGGAGCTGTTTTTT
13	TRBJ1-5	TRBD1	TRBV2	-	CASEGQGAQPQHF	TGTGCCAGCGAGGGACAGGGGGCCCAGCCCCAGCATTTT
14	TRBJ2-7	-	TRBV20-1	many	CSASGPRLDYEQYF	TGCAGTGCCTCCGGACCCCGCTTGGACTACGAGCAGTACTTC
15	TRBJ1-5	-	TRBV10-2	-	CASAGGVSYNQPQHF	TGCGCCAGCGCTGGGGGGGTTAGCTACAATCAGCCCCAGCATTTT
17	TRBJ1-1	TRBD1	TRBV12-5	many	CASGLMSGTEMLSEAFF	TGTGCTAGTGGTTTAATGAGCGGGACAGAGATGTTGTCTGAAGCTTTCTTT
14	TRBJ2-7	-	TRBV27	many	CASSLTGAKGEQYF	TGTGCCAGCAGTTTAACCGGGGCCAAGGGCGAGCAGTACTTC
16	TRBJ2-1	TRBD2	TRBV20-1	many	CSASTIAGDSYNEQFF	TGCAGTGCCTCGACCATAGCGGGGGACTCCTACAATGAGCAGTTCTTC
15	TRBJ2-3	TRBD2	TRBV2	many	CASTIAGVGTDTQYF	TGTGCCAGCACTATAGCGGGAGTGGGGACAGATACGCAGTATTTT
16	TRBJ1-5	TRBD1	TRBV12-3/TRBV12-4	many	CASSLNRGTGSQPQHF	TGTGCCAGCAGCCTGAACCGGGGGACAGGGAGTCAGCCCCAGCATTTT
14	TRBJ2-1	-	TRBV19	-	CASSIRERHNEQFF	TGTGCCAGTAGTATTCGGGAGCGGCACAATGAGCAGTTCTTC
17	TRBJ2-1	-	TRBV5-1	few	CASSLEGGLSSYNEQFF	TGCGCCAGCAGCTTGGAGGGGGGACTCAGCTCCTACAATGAGCAGTTCTTC
15	TRBJ1-5	-	TRBV20-1	few	CSARDLGGSNQPQHF	TGCAGTGCTAGAGATCTGGGCGGAAGCAATCAGCCCCAGCATTTT
14	TRBJ1-5	-	TRBV20-1	many	CSARDGKGNQPQHF	TGCAGTGCTAGAGATGGAAAGGGGAATCAGCCCCAGCATTTT
16	TRBJ2-7	TRBD2	TRBV19	-	CASSSAGTSGSVEQYF	TGTGCCAGTAGTTCAGCCGGGACTAGCGGGAGTGTCGAGCAGTACTTC
15	TRBJ1-1	TRBD1	TRBV30	many	CACQTWTGRGTEAFF	TGTGCCTGCCAAACTTGGACAGGGCGGGGCACTGAAGCTTTCTTT
16	TRBJ2-1	-	TRBV30	many	CAWSRKWGDRYNEQFF	TGTGCCTGGAGTCGAAAGTGGGGTGACCGCTACAATGAGCAGTTCTTC
23	TRBJ1-5	TRBD1	TRBV28	few	CASSSVWNEQGQSLHFSNQPQHF	TGTGCCAGCAGTTCGGTGTGGAACGAGCAGGGACAGTCGCTACATTTTAGCAATCAGCCCCAGCATTTT
12	TRBJ2-2	-	TRBV5-1	few	CASSRVVGELFF	TGCGCCAGCAGCCGGGTAGTCGGGGAGCTGTTTTTT
14	TRBJ2-3	-	TRBV6-2/TRBV6-3	-	CASIPNPIGDTQYF	TGTGCCAGCATTCCTAACCCGATCGGAGATACGCAGTATTTT
17	TRBJ2-3	TRBD2	TRBV5-1	many	CASSPGLAGGTTDTQYF	TGCGCCAGCAGCCCGGGACTAGCGGGAGGGACCACAGATACGCAGTATTTT